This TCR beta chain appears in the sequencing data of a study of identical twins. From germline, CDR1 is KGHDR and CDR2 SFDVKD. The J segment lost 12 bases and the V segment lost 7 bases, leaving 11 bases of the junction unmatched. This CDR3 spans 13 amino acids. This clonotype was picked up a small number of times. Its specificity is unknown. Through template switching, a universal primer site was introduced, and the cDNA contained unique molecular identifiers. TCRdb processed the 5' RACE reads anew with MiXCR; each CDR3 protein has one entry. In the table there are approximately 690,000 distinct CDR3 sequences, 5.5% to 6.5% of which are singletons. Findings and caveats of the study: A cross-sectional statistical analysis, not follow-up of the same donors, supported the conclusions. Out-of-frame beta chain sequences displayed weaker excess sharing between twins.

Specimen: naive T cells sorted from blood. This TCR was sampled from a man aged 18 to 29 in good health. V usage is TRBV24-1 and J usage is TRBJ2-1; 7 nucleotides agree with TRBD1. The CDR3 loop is CATSQQGPSGQFF. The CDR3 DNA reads TGTGCCACCAGCCAACAGGGGCCCTCAGGGCAGTTCTTC.